This T cell receptor beta chain appears in the sequencing data of a study of blood T cell repertoires in COVID-19. Sequencing was performed with immunoSEQ multiplex PCR; in TCRdb, only in-frame clones are kept and a portion is missing. The sample includes about 120,000 clones, roughly 86% of them seen just once. This clone was seen a single time. This CDR3 is built from 17 residues. Trimming shortened V by 0 bases and J by 5 bases, and 18 bases separated the two germline ends. Germline V gene sequence: CDR1 LNHDA, CDR2 SQIVND (reference sequence). This TCR came from a woman aged 70-85 years with COVID-19, enrolled during active disease. This sequence joins TRBV19 and TRBJ2-3; D perhaps matches TRBD1 (7 bases). Sequencing input: peripheral blood. The CDR3 spells CASSIDRAGGHGDTQYF. The CDR3 nucleotides are TGTGCCAGTAGTATAGATAGGGCAGGGGGGCACGGAGATACGCAGTATTTT.